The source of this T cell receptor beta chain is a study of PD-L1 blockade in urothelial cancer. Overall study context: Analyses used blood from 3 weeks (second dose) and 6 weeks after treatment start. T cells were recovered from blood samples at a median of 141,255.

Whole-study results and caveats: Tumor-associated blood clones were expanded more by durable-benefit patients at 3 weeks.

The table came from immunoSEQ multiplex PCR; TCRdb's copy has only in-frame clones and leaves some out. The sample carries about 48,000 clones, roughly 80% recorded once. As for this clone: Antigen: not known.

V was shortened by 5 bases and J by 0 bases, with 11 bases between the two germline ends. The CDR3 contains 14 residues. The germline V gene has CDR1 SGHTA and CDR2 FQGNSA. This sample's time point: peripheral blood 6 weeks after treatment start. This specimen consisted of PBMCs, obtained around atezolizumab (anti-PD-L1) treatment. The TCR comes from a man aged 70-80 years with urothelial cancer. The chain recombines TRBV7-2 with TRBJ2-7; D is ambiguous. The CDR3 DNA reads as TGTGCCAGCAGCCTAGACCGGAGCTCCTACGAGCAGTACTTC. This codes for CASSLDRSSYEQYF.